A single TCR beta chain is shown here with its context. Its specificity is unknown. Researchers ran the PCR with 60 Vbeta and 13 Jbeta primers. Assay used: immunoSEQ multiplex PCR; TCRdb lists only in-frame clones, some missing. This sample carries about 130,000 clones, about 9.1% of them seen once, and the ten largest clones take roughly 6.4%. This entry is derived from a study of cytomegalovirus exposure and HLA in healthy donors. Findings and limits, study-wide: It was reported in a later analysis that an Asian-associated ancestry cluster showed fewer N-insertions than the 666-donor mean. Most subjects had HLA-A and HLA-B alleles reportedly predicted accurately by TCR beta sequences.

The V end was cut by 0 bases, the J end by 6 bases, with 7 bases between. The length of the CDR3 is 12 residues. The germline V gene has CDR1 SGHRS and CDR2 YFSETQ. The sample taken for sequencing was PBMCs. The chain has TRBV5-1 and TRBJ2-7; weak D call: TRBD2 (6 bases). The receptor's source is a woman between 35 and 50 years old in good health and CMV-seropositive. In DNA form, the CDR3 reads TGCGCCAGCAGCTTGGACGGGGGCGAGCAGTACTTC. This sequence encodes CASSLDGGEQYF.